These T cell receptor beta chains were read from a single sample in a study of blood T cell repertoires in COVID-19. Profiled with immunoSEQ multiplex PCR; TCRdb holds only in-frame clones, not every one. The sample contains approximately 160,000 clones, around 86% of which appear only once. The source material was peripheral blood. These TCRs come from a man between 60 and 75 years old with COVID-19, enrolled during active disease. CDR3s include the opening cysteine and the closing phenylalanine or tryptophan. The order of the fields is clone size, J gene, V gene, CDR3 protein. Clone size, where shown, is once, few, many, or a class for clones that have expanded.

. TRBJ1-1 TRBV6-2/TRBV6-3 CASSETGLGEAFF
. TRBJ1-2 TRBV12-5 CASGLGGTGVHGYTF
. TRBJ1-5 TRBV5-8 CASRPPGTALNQPQHF
. TRBJ1-1 TRBV6-5 CASRDRENTEAFF
. TRBJ1-3 TRBV7-2 CASSLEQTGNTIYF
. TRBJ1-2 TRBV6-5 CASSYGGGGYTF
. TRBJ1-1 TRBV4-1 CASSPEYSVEAFF
few TRBJ2-7 TRBV19 CASGTGIVHEQYF
. TRBJ1-3 TRBV10-3 CAISESIKTGRGNTIYF
. TRBJ1-1 TRBV29-1 CSVEETGGTEAFF
. TRBJ2-7 TRBV19 CASTVSPGQGGEQYF
. TRBJ2-1 TRBV11-2 CASSFSGVGNNEQFF
. TRBJ2-3 TRBV5-4 CASSAGTGVYTQYF
. TRBJ1-1 TRBV3-1/TRBV3-2 CASSAGQGGTEAFF
. TRBJ1-4 TRBV5-1 CASSTDRGREKLFF
few TRBJ2-4 TRBV4-1 CASSLTGTGENIQYF
. TRBJ2-1 TRBV7-9 CASSLAMTSGRDNEQFF
. TRBJ1-6 TRBV14 CASSPTVGGSPLHF
. TRBJ2-1 TRBV3-1/TRBV3-2 CASSLGAGGHNEQFF
. TRBJ1-2 TRBV2 CASSAGEGSYTF
once TRBJ2-1 TRBV30 CAWSEGQGAYNEQFF
. TRBJ2-7 TRBV14 CASSRIAGGPSEQYF
. TRBJ2-2 TRBV5-1 CASSEGLASTGELFF
. TRBJ2-5 TRBV19 CASSIQALKIETQYF
. TRBJ2-7 TRBV18 CASSPDIAEEQYF
. TRBJ2-7 TRBV5-1 CASSLDSSQGYEQYF
few TRBJ1-4 TRBV19 CASSRTEKLFF
. TRBJ1-4 TRBV7-2 CASSDRGRNEKLFF
. TRBJ2-7 TRBV30 CAWSVTGVEQYF
once TRBJ1-5 TRBV7-8 CASSSFPTGTVSNQPQHF
. TRBJ2-5 TRBV4-2 CATGRTGEGETQYF
. TRBJ1-1 TRBV19 CASRLGQGLWYTEAFF
once TRBJ1-6 TRBV10-3 CAIGQGADSPLHF
. TRBJ2-3 TRBV7-8 CASSQLAGGPTDTQYF
. TRBJ2-1 TRBV7-2 CASSSGLAGYNEQFF
. TRBJ2-3 TRBV15 CATSSRGASTDTQYF
. TRBJ1-4 TRBV14 CASSPPGRATNEKLFF
. TRBJ2-1 TRBV7-2 CASSPSVTGGPPFF
. TRBJ1-4 TRBV28 CASSPVDRGIGEKLFF
. TRBJ2-5 TRBV7-2 CASSLTLGIRETQYF
. TRBJ2-5 TRBV20-1 CSALRQETQYF
once TRBJ1-4 TRBV28 CASSPQAGTNEKLFF
. TRBJ2-5 TRBV9 CASSVDGRSGGAGETQYF
. TRBJ2-1 TRBV4-3 CASSQEPPTSGGRRNEQFF
. TRBJ2-5 TRBV3-1/TRBV3-2 CASLQRAGGQETQYF
. TRBJ2-5 TRBV2 CASNTNGLVQETQYF
. TRBJ1-1 TRBV7-9 CASSSPTGLNTEAFF
. TRBJ1-1 TRBV19 CASSMAGGNTEAFF
. TRBJ1-2 TRBV4-2 CASSQVGGLNYGYTF
. TRBJ2-3 TRBV6-4 CASSDSASGGTDTQYF
. TRBJ1-5 TRBV7-9 CASQAGVFGNQPQHF
. TRBJ2-2 TRBV11-2 CASSPTGGRTGELFF
. TRBJ1-1 TRBV28 CASSLFTGQGETEAFF
. TRBJ2-1 TRBV2 CASSERRGSSYNEQFF
. TRBJ2-3 TRBV7-2 CASSPNRGSSDTQYF